What follows are 25 T cell receptor beta chains derived from one specimen sequenced in a study of T cells after yellow fever vaccination. A single record per CDR3 protein comes from TCRdb applying MiXCR to the 5' RACE reads. In the table there are approximately 250,000 distinct CDR3 sequences, 5.5% to 8.5% of which are singletons. Here the sequenced sample was CD4+ T cells sorted from PBMCs, taken on the day of the yellow fever booster vaccination. The receptors originated from a man aged 30 to 39 who received the YFV17D yellow fever vaccine.

The genes are TRBV5-6 and TRBJ1-6; D is perhaps TRBD1 (5 bases). The CDR3 sequence is 16 residues long. V lost 9 bases and J lost 7, with 23 bases in between. Germline V lookup: CDR1 SGHDT, CDR2 YYEEEE. DNA of the CDR3: TGTGCCATGGGCTTGGGGCTCCTCTGCCAAAATTCACCCCTCCACTTT. It codes for CAMGLGLLCQNSPLHF.

The genes are TRBV14 and TRBJ2-1; D is unresolved. This CDR3 has 11 amino acids. Germline CDR1 reads SGHDN; CDR2 reads FVKESK. Trimming stripped 3 bases from V and 10 bases from J, with 7 bases between. For the CDR3, the DNA is TGTGCCAGCAGCCAGTGGCGGGAGCAGTTCTTC. Translated: CASSQWREQFF.

This chain links TRBV23-1 with TRBJ2-7; possibly TRBD2 for D (6 bases). TRBV23-1 is an ORF for which the function is uncertain. This CDR3 comprises 13 residues. V was clipped by 6 bases and J by 2 bases, with 11 bases between them. This CDR3 is CASRPGVTYEQYF. DNA of the CDR3: TGCGCCAGCAGGCCGGGAGTAACCTACGAGCAGTACTTC.

This clonotype showed up just a few times. The chain links TRBV5-1 to TRBJ2-2, with 10 bases identical to TRBD2. CDR3 length equals 15 residues. V lost 4 bases to trimming and J lost 3 bases; unmatched junction nucleotides: 3. CDR1 and CDR2 from the germline V gene are SGHRS and YFSETQ. The CDR3 is CASSLAGADTGELFF. CDR3 bases: TGCGCCAGCAGCCTAGCGGGAGCTGACACCGGGGAGCTGTTTTTT.

This clonotype occurred many times. The chain carries TRBV6-2 or TRBV6-3 and TRBJ2-1, with D unclear. Germline assignment: CDR1 MNHEY and CDR2 SVGEGT. This CDR3 contains 14 residues. Trimming pared 8 bases from V and 0 bases from J, leaving 11 bases between. CDR3 DNA: TGTGCCAGCCGTCCACCCGACTCCTACAATGAGCAGTTCTTC. Translation: CASRPPDSYNEQFF.

The table lists this clonotype with many counts. The chain uses TRBV20-1 and TRBJ2-1; D is undetermined. Germline V gene sequence: CDR1 DFQATT, CDR2 SNEGSKA (reference sequence). The CDR3 totals 13 residues. Trimming removed 7 bases at V and 3 bases at J, with 13 bases between. CDR3 region: CSVSPANYNEQFF. Written as DNA, the CDR3 is TGCAGTGTGAGCCCCGCAAACTACAATGAGCAGTTCTTC.

This clonotype was detected ten times or more. The chain combines TRBV6-5 with TRBJ1-5; D not resolved. Trimming shortened V by 6 bases and J by 4 bases, and 16 bases separated the two germline ends. Germline V gene data show CDR1 as MNHEY and CDR2 as SVGAGI. CDR3 length: 15 residues. Here the CDR3 reads CASRLGYDRNQPQHF. For the CDR3, the DNA is TGTGCCAGCAGATTAGGGTACGACCGAAATCAGCCCCAGCATTTT.

The rearrangement links TRBV20-1 to TRBJ2-7, with a tentative D call TRBD2 (5 bases). V shed 0 bases and J shed 1 base, with 13 bases lying between them. This CDR3 is 15 amino acids long. The germline gives CDR1 DFQATT, CDR2 SNEGSKA (reference sequence). This chain's CDR3 is CSARELGGPSYEQYF. DNA of the CDR3: TGCAGTGCTAGAGAACTCGGAGGCCCTTCCTACGAGCAGTACTTC.

To note about this clonotype: Compared with germline, one end of the junction differs, possibly owing to a read error. The chain uses TRBV3-1 and TRBJ2-7; 13 bases are a match to TRBD2. The CDR3 is made up of 15 amino acids. Germline assignment: CDR1 LGHDT and CDR2 YNNKEL (reference sequence). The CDR3 DNA follows: TGTGCCTGCAGCCAAGGACTAGCGGGAGCTCGCGAGCAGTACTTC. It yields the protein CACSQGLAGAREQYF.

V usage is TRBV6-5 and J usage is TRBJ2-7, with D tentatively TRBD1 or TRBD2 (5 bases each). The CDR3 totals 13 residues. V lost 2 bases to trimming and J lost 6 bases, with 11 bases between them. CDR1 is MNHEY and CDR2 is SVGAGI in the germline V gene. CDR3 region: CASSYRSGREQYF. CDR3 DNA: TGTGCCAGCAGTTACAGGTCGGGGCGCGAGCAGTACTTC.

This clonotype was counted a few times. This sequence joins TRBV5-1 and TRBJ2-3; 10 bases line up with TRBD2. Per germline, CDR1 SGHRS and CDR2 YFSETQ. CDR3 length equals 16 residues. The trim removed 3 bases at V and 0 bases at J, leaving 4 bases unmatched. CDR3: CASSSTSGTSTDTQYF. Written as DNA, the CDR3 is TGCGCCAGCAGCTCTACTAGCGGGACAAGCACAGATACGCAGTATTTT.

In its sample, this clonotype was seen a few times. The chain links TRBV28 to TRBJ1-6; no clear D gene. From germline, CDR1 is MDHEN and CDR2 SYDVKM. Trimming shortened V by 3 bases and J by 4 bases, and 22 bases separated the two germline ends. The CDR3 extends over 19 amino acids. CDR3 sequence reads: CASSFLGFSADVYNSPLHF. The CDR3 bases are TGTGCCAGCAGTTTTCTGGGTTTCTCCGCGGACGTATATAATTCACCCCTCCACTTT.

The chain is built from TRBV29-1 and TRBJ2-3; 10 bases map to TRBD1. The CDR3 covers 14 residues. Germline V gene data show CDR1 as SQVTM and CDR2 as ANQGSEA. V shed 6 bases, J shed 2 bases, and the junction held 5 bases outside the gene matches. Here the CDR3 reads CSVRDRGPTDTQYF. The CDR3 bases are TGCAGCGTCCGGGACAGGGGCCCCACAGATACGCAGTATTTT.

This clonotype occurred many times. This sequence joins TRBV5-1 and TRBJ2-7, with D tentatively TRBD2 (7 bases). Germline values: CDR1 SGHRS, CDR2 YFSETQ. The CDR3 has 12 amino acids. The V end lost 4 bases, the J end lost 4 bases, and 9 bases lay between the germline ends. The CDR3 sequence is CASSEGGYEQYF. The CDR3 nucleotides are TGCGCCAGCAGCGAGGGGGGGTACGAGCAGTACTTC.

This clonotype was observed a few times. V is TRBV12-3 or TRBV12-4 and J is TRBJ1-1; 8 bases map to TRBD1. J gave up 0 bases and V 7 bases, and 13 bases lay outside the gene matches. The CDR3 has 17 amino acids. The CDR3 bases are TGTGCCAGCACCCGACGGCCAGGGGGCGTTGTGAACACTGAAGCTTTCTTT. As protein: CASTRRPGGVVNTEAFF.

There are a few counts of this clonotype. The rearrangement joins TRBV9 to TRBJ2-6; D is perhaps TRBD1 (6 bases). The CDR3 contains 16 residues. Trimming pared 1 base from V and 2 bases from J, leaving 10 bases between. CDR1 and CDR2 from the germline V gene are SGDLS and YYNGEE. CDR3 bases: TGTGCCAGCAGCGTAACAGGGTCAGCTGGGGCCAACGTCCTGACTTTC. Translation gives CASSVTGSAGANVLTF.

This clonotype has at least ten counts. An end of the junction does not agree with germline; a read error may underlie this. This chain connects TRBV20-1 to TRBJ2-3, with D possibly being TRBD2 (5 bases). The germline V gene has CDR1 DFQATT and CDR2 SNEGSKA (reference sequence). The CDR3 extends over 12 amino acids. The CDR3 DNA reads as TGCAGTTCTAGCCAGGGCACAGATACGCAGTATTTT. It translates to CSSSQGTDTQYF.

This clonotype was seen at least ten times. The chain joins TRBV20-1 to TRBJ2-2; D is perhaps TRBD2 (5 bases). Germline V CDR1 and CDR2: DFQATT, SNEGSKA (reference sequence). This CDR3 comprises 15 residues. The V and J ends lost 5 bases and 0 bases respectively, with 13 bases between them. CDR3 in amino acids: CSARPWRSNTGELFF. DNA of the CDR3: TGCAGTGCTCGACCGTGGAGGTCGAACACCGGGGAGCTGTTTTTT.

A few counts support this clonotype. The chain joins TRBV12-3 or TRBV12-4 to TRBJ2-3, with 8 bases aligning to TRBD2. V was clipped by 6 bases and J by 8 bases; unmatched bases: 13. The CDR3 consists of 15 residues. This chain's CDR3 is CASSPAPGGGGTQYF. CDR3 bases: TGTGCCAGCAGCCCCGCCCCGGGAGGGGGAGGTACGCAGTATTTT.

The chain is built from TRBV7-2 and TRBJ1-1, with 10 nucleotides matching TRBD1. Trimming cost V 2 bases and J 3 bases; bases outside gene matches: 3. Germline CDR1 reads SGHTA; CDR2 reads FQGNSA. There are 15 residues in the CDR3. In nucleotides, the CDR3 is TGTGCCAGCAGCTTACTGGGACAGGGGCACACTGAAGCTTTCTTT. Protein product: CASSLLGQGHTEAFF.

There are many counts of this clonotype. The J gene is TRBJ2-1, the V gene TRBV20-1; D is perhaps TRBD1 (5 bases). V was cut by 5 bases and J by 10 bases, with 12 bases left in between. Germline V CDR1 and CDR2: DFQATT, SNEGSKA (reference sequence). CDR3 length: 11 amino acids. DNA for the CDR3: TGCAGTGCTTCCAGGGCTTTCGAGCAGTTCTTC. Translation: CSASRAFEQFF.

This clonotype has a count of ten or more. This chain uses TRBV3-1 with TRBJ2-1; unclear D gene. Germline values: CDR1 LGHDT, CDR2 YNNKEL (reference sequence). The CDR3 runs to 14 residues. V lost 1 base, J lost 8 bases, and 12 bases lay in between. The CDR3 is CASSQVDPSDEQFF. DNA for the CDR3: TGTGCCAGCAGCCAAGTCGACCCAAGCGATGAGCAGTTCTTC.

Details on this clonotype: This may be a read error, as it is one base from a much larger clone. The chain has TRBV2 and TRBJ2-5, with D uncertain. The germline CDR1 and CDR2 sequences are SNHLY and FYNNEI. V lost 6 bases and J lost 5, with 10 bases in between. This CDR3 has 12 residues. CDR3: CASRELVETQYF. The CDR3 nucleotides read TGTGCCAGCAGGGAACTGGTTGAGACCCAGTACTTC.

The chain employs TRBV6-1 and TRBJ2-6; 10 bases match TRBD1. Trimming took 7 bases from V and 0 from J; bases not matched to a gene: 6. The germline CDR1 and CDR2 sequences are MNHNS and SASEGT. The CDR3 runs 17 residues. The chain's CDR3 is CASTSGTGVSGANVLTF. CDR3 bases: TGTGCCAGCACATCCGGGACAGGGGTCTCTGGGGCCAACGTCCTGACTTTC.

This clonotype was counted ten times or more. This CDR3 is CASSRDLNNEQFF. The CDR3 coding sequence is TGTGCCAGCTCAAGGGACTTAAACAATGAGCAGTTCTTC. This sequence joins TRBV18 and TRBJ2-1; a possible D gene is TRBD2 (6 bases). V lost 5 bases, J lost 5 bases, and 10 bases lay in between. CDR1 and CDR2 from the germline V gene are KGHSH and LQKENI. The CDR3 contains 13 residues.